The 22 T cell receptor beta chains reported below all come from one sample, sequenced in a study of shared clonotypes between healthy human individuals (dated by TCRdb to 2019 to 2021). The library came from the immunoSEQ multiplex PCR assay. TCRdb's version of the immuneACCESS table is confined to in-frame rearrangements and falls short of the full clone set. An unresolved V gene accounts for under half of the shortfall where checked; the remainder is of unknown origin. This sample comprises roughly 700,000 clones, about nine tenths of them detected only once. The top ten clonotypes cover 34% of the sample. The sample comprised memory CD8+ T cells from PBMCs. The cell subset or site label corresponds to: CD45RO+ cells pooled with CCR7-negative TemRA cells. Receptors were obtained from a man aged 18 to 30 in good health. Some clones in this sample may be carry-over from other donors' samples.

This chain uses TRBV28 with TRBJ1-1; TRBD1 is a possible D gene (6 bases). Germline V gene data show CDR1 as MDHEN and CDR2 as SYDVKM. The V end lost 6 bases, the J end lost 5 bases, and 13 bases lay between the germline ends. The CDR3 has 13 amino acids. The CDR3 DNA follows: TGTGCCAGCAGCACGGGGGGGGCGACTGAAGCTTTCTTT. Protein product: CASSTGGATEAFF. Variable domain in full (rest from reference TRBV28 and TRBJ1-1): DVKVTQSSRYLVKRTGEKVFLECVQDMDHENMFWYRQDPGLGLRLIYFSYDVKMKEKGDIPEGYSVSREKKERFSLILESASTNQTSMYLCASSTGGATEAFFGQGTRLTVV.

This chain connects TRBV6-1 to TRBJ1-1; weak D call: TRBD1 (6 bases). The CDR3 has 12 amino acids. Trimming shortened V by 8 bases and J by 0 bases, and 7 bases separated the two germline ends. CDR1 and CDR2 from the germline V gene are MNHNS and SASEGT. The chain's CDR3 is CASQGMNTEAFF. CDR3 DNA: TGTGCCAGCCAGGGGATGAACACTGAAGCTTTCTTT.

This CDR3 reads CASSSYRDMAGELFF. The DNA of the CDR3 is TGTGCCAGCAGCTCCTACAGGGACATGGCCGGGGAGCTGTTTTTT. V is TRBV11-2 and J is TRBJ2-2; D is perhaps TRBD1 (6 bases). Germline CDR1 and CDR2: SGHAT and FQNNGV. The V end was cut by 4 bases, the J end by 6 bases, with 15 bases between. The CDR3 extends over 15 amino acids.

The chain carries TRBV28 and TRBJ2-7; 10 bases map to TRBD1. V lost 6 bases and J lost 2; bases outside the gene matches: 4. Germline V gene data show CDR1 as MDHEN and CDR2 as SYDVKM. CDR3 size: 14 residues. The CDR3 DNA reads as TGTGCCAGCAGAGACAGGGGGCTACCCTACGAGCAGTACTTC. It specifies CASRDRGLPYEQYF.

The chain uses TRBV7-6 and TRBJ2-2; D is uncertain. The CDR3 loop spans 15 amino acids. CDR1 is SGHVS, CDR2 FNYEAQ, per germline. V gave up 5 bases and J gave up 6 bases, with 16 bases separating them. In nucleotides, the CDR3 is TGTGCCAGCAGCCCTACTTTGATGAGTCCCGGGGAGCTGTTTTTT. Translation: CASSPTLMSPGELFF.

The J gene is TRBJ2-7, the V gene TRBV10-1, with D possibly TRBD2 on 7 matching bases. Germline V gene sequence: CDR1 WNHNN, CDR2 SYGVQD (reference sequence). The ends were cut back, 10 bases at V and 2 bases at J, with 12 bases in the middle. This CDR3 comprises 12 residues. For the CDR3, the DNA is TGCGCCACGGGGGGCAGTCCCTACGAGCAGTACTTC. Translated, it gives CATGGSPYEQYF.

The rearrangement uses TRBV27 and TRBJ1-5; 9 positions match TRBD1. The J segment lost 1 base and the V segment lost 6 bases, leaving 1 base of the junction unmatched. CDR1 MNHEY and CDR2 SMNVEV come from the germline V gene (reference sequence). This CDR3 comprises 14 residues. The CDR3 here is CASRDRGSNQPQHF. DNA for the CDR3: TGTGCCAGCAGGGACAGGGGAAGCAATCAGCCCCAGCATTTT.

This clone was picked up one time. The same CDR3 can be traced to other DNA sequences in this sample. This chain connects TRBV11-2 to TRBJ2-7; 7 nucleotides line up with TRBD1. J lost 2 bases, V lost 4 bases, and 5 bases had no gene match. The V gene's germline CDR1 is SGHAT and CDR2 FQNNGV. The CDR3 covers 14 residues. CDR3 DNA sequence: TGTGCCAGCAGCTCTAGGACAGGACCCTACGAGCAGTACTTC. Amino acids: CASSSRTGPYEQYF. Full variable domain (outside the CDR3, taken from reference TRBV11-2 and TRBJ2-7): EAGVAQSPRYKIIEKRQSVAFWCNPISGHATLYWYQQILGQGPKLLIQFQNNGVVDDSQLPKDRFSAERLKGVDSTLKIQPAKLEDSAVYLCASSSRTGPYEQYFGPGTRLTVT.

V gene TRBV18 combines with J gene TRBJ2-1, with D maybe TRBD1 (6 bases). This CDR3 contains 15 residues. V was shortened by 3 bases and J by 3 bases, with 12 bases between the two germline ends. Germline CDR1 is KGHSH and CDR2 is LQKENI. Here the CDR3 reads CASSPLDSSYNEQFF. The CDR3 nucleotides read TGTGCCAGCTCACCTCTGGACAGCAGCTACAATGAGCAGTTCTTC.

Here the CDR3 reads CASSRRSLWYGYTF. The CDR3 DNA sequence: TGTGCCAGCAGTAGGCGGTCCCTGTGGTATGGCTACACCTTC. This chain uses TRBV28 with TRBJ1-2; D is unresolved. There are 14 residues in the CDR3. Germline values: CDR1 MDHEN, CDR2 SYDVKM. V gave up 5 bases and J gave up 5 bases, with 15 bases separating them.

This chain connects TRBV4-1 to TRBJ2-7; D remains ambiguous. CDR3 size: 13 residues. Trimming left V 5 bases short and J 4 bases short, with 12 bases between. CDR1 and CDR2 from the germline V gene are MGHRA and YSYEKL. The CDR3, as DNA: TGCGCCAGCAGCGGCGCGATCCCTTACGAGCAGTACTTC. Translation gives CASSGAIPYEQYF.

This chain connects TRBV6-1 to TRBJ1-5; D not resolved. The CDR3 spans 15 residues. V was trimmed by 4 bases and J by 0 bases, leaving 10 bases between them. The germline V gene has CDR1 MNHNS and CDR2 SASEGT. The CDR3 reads CASSGLASSNQPQHF. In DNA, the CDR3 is TGTGCCAGCAGTGGGTTGGCCTCTAGCAATCAGCCCCAGCATTTT.

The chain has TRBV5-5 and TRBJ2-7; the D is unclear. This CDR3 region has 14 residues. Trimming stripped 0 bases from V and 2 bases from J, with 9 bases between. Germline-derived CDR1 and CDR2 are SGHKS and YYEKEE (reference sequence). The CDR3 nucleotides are TGTGCCAGCAGCTTGGTTCTGGGGACCTACGAGCAGTACTTC. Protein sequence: CASSLVLGTYEQYF.

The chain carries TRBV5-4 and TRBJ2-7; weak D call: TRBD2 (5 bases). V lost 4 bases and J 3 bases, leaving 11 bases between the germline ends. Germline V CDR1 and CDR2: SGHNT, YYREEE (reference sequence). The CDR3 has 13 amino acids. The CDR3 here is CASSPDRDYEQYF. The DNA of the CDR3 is TGTGCCAGCAGCCCCGACCGGGACTACGAGCAGTACTTC.

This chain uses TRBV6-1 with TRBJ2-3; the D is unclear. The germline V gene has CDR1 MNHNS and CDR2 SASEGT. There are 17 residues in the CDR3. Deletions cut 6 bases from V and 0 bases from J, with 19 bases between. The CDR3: CASRETLHGSSTDTQYF. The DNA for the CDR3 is TGTGCCAGCAGGGAAACCCTCCATGGATCTAGCACAGATACGCAGTATTTT.

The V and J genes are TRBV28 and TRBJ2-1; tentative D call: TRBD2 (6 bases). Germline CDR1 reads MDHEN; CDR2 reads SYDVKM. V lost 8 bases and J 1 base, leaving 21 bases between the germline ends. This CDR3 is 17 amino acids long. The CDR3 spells CASSGSNGSLSYNEQFF. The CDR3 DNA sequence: TGTGCCAGCTCGGGGAGTAACGGGAGTTTATCCTACAATGAGCAGTTCTTC. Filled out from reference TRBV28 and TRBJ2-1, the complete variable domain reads DVKVTQSSRYLVKRTGEKVFLECVQDMDHENMFWYRQDPGLGLRLIYFSYDVKMKEKGDIPEGYSVSREKKERFSLILESASTNQTSMYLCASSGSNGSLSYNEQFFGPGTRLTVL.

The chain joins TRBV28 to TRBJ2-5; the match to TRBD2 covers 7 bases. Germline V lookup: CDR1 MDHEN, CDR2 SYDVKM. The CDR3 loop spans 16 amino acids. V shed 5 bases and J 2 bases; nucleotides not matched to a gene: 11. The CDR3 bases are TGTGCCAGCAGTCCCTGGAAGCGGGGATCTCAAGAGACCCAGTACTTC. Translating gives CASSPWKRGSQETQYF. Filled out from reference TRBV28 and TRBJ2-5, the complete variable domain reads DVKVTQSSRYLVKRTGEKVFLECVQDMDHENMFWYRQDPGLGLRLIYFSYDVKMKEKGDIPEGYSVSREKKERFSLILESASTNQTSMYLCASSPWKRGSQETQYFGPGTRLLVL.

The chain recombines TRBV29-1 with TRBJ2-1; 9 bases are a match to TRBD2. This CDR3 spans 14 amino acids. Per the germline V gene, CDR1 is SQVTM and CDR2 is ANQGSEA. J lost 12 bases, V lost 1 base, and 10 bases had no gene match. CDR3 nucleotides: TGCAGCGTTGAAGCGCTAGCGGGGTTTGATGGGCAGTTCTTC. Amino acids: CSVEALAGFDGQFF.

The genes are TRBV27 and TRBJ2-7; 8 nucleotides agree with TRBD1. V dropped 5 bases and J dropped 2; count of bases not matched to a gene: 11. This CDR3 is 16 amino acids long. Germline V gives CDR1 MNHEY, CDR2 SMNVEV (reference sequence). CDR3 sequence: CASSPVTGTGTYEQYF. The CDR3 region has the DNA TGTGCCAGCAGTCCAGTCACCGGGACAGGCACCTACGAGCAGTACTTC.

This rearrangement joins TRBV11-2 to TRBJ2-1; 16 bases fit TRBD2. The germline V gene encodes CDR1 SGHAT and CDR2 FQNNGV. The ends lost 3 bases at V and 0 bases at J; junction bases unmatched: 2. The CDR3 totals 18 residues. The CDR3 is CASSLGLAGGSSYNEQFF. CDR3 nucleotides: TGTGCCAGCAGCTTGGGACTAGCGGGAGGGAGCTCCTACAATGAGCAGTTCTTC.

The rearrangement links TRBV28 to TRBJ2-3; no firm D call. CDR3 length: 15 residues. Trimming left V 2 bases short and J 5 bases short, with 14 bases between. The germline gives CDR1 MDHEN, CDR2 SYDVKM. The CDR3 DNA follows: TGTGCCAGCAGTTTAAGTTTGGGAATTGGAGATACGCAGTATTTT. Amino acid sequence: CASSLSLGIGDTQYF. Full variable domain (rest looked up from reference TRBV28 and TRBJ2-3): DVKVTQSSRYLVKRTGEKVFLECVQDMDHENMFWYRQDPGLGLRLIYFSYDVKMKEKGDIPEGYSVSREKKERFSLILESASTNQTSMYLCASSLSLGIGDTQYFGPGTRLTVL.

CDR3 in amino acids: CASSLPRLAGGSIETQYF. CDR3 in DNA: TGTGCCAGCAGCTTACCCCGACTAGCGGGAGGTTCCATAGAGACCCAGTACTTC. This chain connects TRBV7-9 to TRBJ2-5; TRBD2 agrees at 13 bases. The V and J ends lost 2 bases and 4 bases, in that order; junction bases with no gene match: 10. Germline V gene lookup returns CDR1 SEHNR and CDR2 FQNEAQ (reference sequence). This CDR3 spans 18 amino acids. Drawing the rest from reference TRBV7-9 and TRBJ2-5, the complete variable domain is DTGVSQNPRHKITKRGQNVTFRCDPISEHNRLYWYRQTLGQGPEFLTYFQNEAQLEKSRLLSDRFSAERPKGSFSTLEIQRTEQGDSAMYLCASSLPRLAGGSIETQYFGPGTRLLVL.